This entry lists 4 T cell receptor beta chains sequenced from one sample in a study of T-cell memory formation after mild COVID-19. TCRdb re-analysed the 5' RACE reads in MiXCR, keeping a single row per CDR3 protein. The sample shows about 110,000 distinct CDR3 sequences, about an eighth of them seen only once. Sequencing used PBMCs or a T cell subset sorted from them (not recorded which). All receptors come from a man aged 18 to 30 who had mild COVID-19 (a few samples of this study predate the infection). Cell type and time point are not known.

This clonotype has a handful of counts. This chain connects TRBV7-9 to TRBJ2-2; D gene unclear. The CDR3 totals 16 residues. Deletions cut 4 bases from V and 4 bases from J, with 16 bases between. CDR1 is SEHNR and CDR2 is FQNEAQ in the germline V gene (reference sequence). CDR3 residues: CASSSVVGKRTGELFF. The CDR3 DNA reads as TGTGCCAGCAGCTCTGTAGTGGGTAAACGCACCGGGGAGCTGTTTTTT. The whole variable domain, filled in from reference TRBV7-9 and TRBJ2-2, reads DTGVSQNPRHKITKRGQNVTFRCDPISEHNRLYWYRQTLGQGPEFLTYFQNEAQLEKSRLLSDRFSAERPKGSFSTLEIQRTEQGDSAMYLCASSSVVGKRTGELFFGEGSRLTVL.

This clonotype showed up many times. The chain joins TRBV27 to TRBJ2-1; TRBD2 agrees at 7 bases. Germline V gene sequence: CDR1 MNHEY, CDR2 SMNVEV (reference sequence). The junction had 12 bases not matched to a gene; V was cut back by 5 bases and J by 5 bases. The CDR3 length is 16 residues. The CDR3 region is CASSTRWGGTNNEQFF. CDR3 DNA: TGTGCCAGCAGTACCCGGTGGGGGGGGACGAACAATGAGCAGTTCTTC.

The V gene is TRBV2, the J gene TRBJ1-2; a possible D gene is TRBD1 (6 bases). The germline V gene encodes CDR1 SNHLY and CDR2 FYNNEI. The CDR3 contains 15 residues. The V and J ends lost 3 bases and 5 bases respectively, with 16 bases between them. The CDR3 loop is CASSDILGGWYGYTF. CDR3 DNA: TGTGCCAGCAGTGATATACTGGGGGGCTGGTATGGCTACACCTTC.

The rearrangement links TRBV7-6 to TRBJ1-1; tentatively, D is TRBD1 (5 bases). CDR3 size: 16 residues. The V gene lost 0 bases and the J gene lost 1 base, with 12 bases spanning the gap. Germline V CDR1 and CDR2: SGHVS, FNYEAQ. CDR3 region: CASSLAADTSNTEAFF. In DNA form, the CDR3 reads TGTGCCAGCAGCTTAGCGGCGGACACCTCGAACACTGAAGCTTTCTTT. Complete variable domain (other parts from reference TRBV7-6 and TRBJ1-1): GAGVSQSPRYKVTKRGQDVALRCDPISGHVSLYWYRQALGQGPEFLTYFNYEAQQDKSGLPNDRFSAERPEGSISTLTIQRTEQRDSAMYRCASSLAADTSNTEAFFGQGTRLTVV.